Detailed here is one TCR beta chain. As yet, its antigen is unknown. The sample belongs to a study of response to subunit inactivated influenza vaccine. General study findings and limits: The authors offered the suggestion that each seasonal influenza vaccination recruits few new T cells.

A single record per CDR3 protein comes from TCRdb applying MiXCR to the RT-PCR reads. The table lists over 800,000 distinct CDR3 sequences, about 20% of them singletons. The source of this sequence is a man over 45 who received an inactivated influenza vaccine. The source was PBMCs from blood, collected around 5 days after vaccination.

The CDR3 loop is CASSHSPGQGFGNQPQHF. The CDR3 DNA reads as TGTGCCAGCAGCCATTCACCGGGACAGGGTTTCGGCAATCAGCCCCAGCATTTT. V is TRBV3-1 and J is TRBJ1-5, with TRBD1 matching over 9 bases. V gave up 3 bases and J gave up 2 bases; unmatched junction bases: 11. The CDR3 is 18 amino acids. Germline loops: CDR1 LGHDT, CDR2 YNNKEL (reference sequence).